A selection of T cell receptor beta chains follows, all from one sample in a study of CD8 T cells in Susac syndrome. TCRdb used MiXCR to reprocess the immunoSEQ multiplex PCR reads, holding one entry per CDR3 protein. In the table there are about 160,000 distinct CDR3 sequences, approximately 95% of which are singletons. The sequencing input was CD4+ T cells from PBMCs. The receptors shown here come from a human donor with multiple sclerosis. CDR3s include the opening cysteine and the closing phenylalanine or tryptophan.

>TRBJ1-1|TRBV3-1
CASSQGGVPEAFF
>TRBJ2-7|TRBV28
CASSLPVTYEQYF
>TRBJ1-5|TRBV6-5
CASSYSHVGNQPQHF
>TRBJ1-2|TRBV18
CASSRDRGLDGYTF
>TRBJ1-1|TRBV5-1
CASSKGFGAEAFF
>TRBJ1-5|TRBV12-3/TRBV12-4
CASSPGPLGPQHF
>TRBJ1-1|TRBV30
CAWSRREFTEAFF
>TRBJ1-1|TRBV29-1
CSVVRQTVNTEAFF
>TRBJ1-1|TRBV7-9
CASITSPRVEAFF
>TRBJ1-2|TRBV4-2
CASSQLTPISDGYTF
>TRBJ2-5|TRBV28
CASKAAGQETQYF
>TRBJ2-2|TRBV20-1
CSANIGIGTGELFF
>TRBJ1-3|TRBV30
CALRSGNTIYF
>TRBJ2-3|TRBV3-1
CASSQTSTDTQYF
>TRBJ2-1|TRBV29-1
CSVEDRNEQFF